The TCR beta chain under discussion was sequenced for a study of CD8 T cells in ankylosing spondylitis. Findings of the study overall: Several highly homologous variants formed a TCR beta motif that appeared characteristic of ankylosing spondylitis blood. Some motif variants had been reported before (in reactive arthritis synovial fluid and blood). Significant enrichment of disease-linked clones was reported in matched ankylosing spondylitis synovial fluid.

Germline lookup yields CDR1 SGHVS and CDR2 FQNEAQ. The CDR3 is made up of 16 amino acids. V trimming: 0 bases; J trimming: 0 bases; junction bases outside the gene matches: 4. As regards this clonotype: Its antigen remains unidentified.

Via MiXCR, TCRdb re-called the 5' RACE reads, giving one row per CDR3 protein. The sample shows under 850,000 distinct CDR3 sequences, around a fifth of them seen only once. V gene TRBV7-8 combines with J gene TRBJ2-5, with 7 nucleotides matching TRBD2. The sequence was collected from a male donor with ankylosing spondylitis. The sequenced sample consisted of blood, either unsorted or a sorted T cell fraction (not recorded which). In DNA, the CDR3 is TGTGCCAGCAGCTTAGCGCTAGCGGCGTACCAAGAGACCCAGTACTTC. Encoded protein: CASSLALAAYQETQYF.